The 22 T cell receptor beta chains reported below all come from one sample, sequenced in a study of preoperative IRX-2 immunotherapy in early breast cancer (dated by TCRdb to between 2019 and 2020). Receptor amplification or capture employed the immunoSEQ multiplex PCR assay. This is the immuneACCESS table as TCRdb keeps it, with only in-frame sequences that have V and J called. A part of the clones is gone; compared with another copy, unresolved V genes explain less than half, and the rest is unexplained. The sample records 60,000 or so clones, approximately 95% of which are singletons. The top ten clones comprise approximately 1.8% of the sample. Sample treatment or condition, as interpreted from the label and publication: preoperative locoregional IRX-2 cytokine immunotherapy. Sampling was performed from a patient treated with IRX-2 immunotherapy. The receptors were sampled from a human donor with breast cancer.

The chain combines TRBV5-1 with TRBJ2-5, with 9 positions matching TRBD1. There are 15 residues in the CDR3. Unmatched junction bases numbered 8, after V lost 4 bases and J lost 4 bases. Germline lookup yields CDR1 SGHRS and CDR2 YFSETQ. CDR3 residues: CASSPADRGRETQYF. CDR3 nucleotides: TGCGCCAGCAGCCCTGCTGACAGGGGGAGAGAGACCCAGTACTTC.

Written as DNA, the CDR3 is TGCAGCGGGGCAGTGGGCTATGGCTACACCTTC. It encodes CSGAVGYGYTF. The J gene is TRBJ1-2, the V gene TRBV29-1, with D unclear. CDR1 and CDR2 from the germline V gene are SQVTM and ANQGSEA. V dropped 7 bases and J dropped 4 bases, with 10 bases sitting between them. The CDR3 covers 11 residues.

The chain joins TRBV12-5 to TRBJ2-2, with 9 bases that match TRBD1. CDR3 length: 20 amino acids. Germline values: CDR1 LGHNT, CDR2 FRNRAP. Unmatched junction bases numbered 15, after V lost 0 bases and J lost 4 bases. The CDR3 DNA sequence: TGTGCTAGTGGTTTGGTGGGGACAGGGCTACACCCACTCCCCACCGGGGAGCTGTTTTTT. This translates into CASGLVGTGLHPLPTGELFF.

V gene TRBV5-4 combines with J gene TRBJ2-1; 9 nucleotides line up with TRBD1. The germline CDR1 and CDR2 sequences are SGHNT and YYREEE (reference sequence). The CDR3 totals 15 residues. Trimming at V came to 5 bases and at J to 5 bases, leaving 8 bases not matched to a gene. CDR3 bases: TGTGCCAGCAGTCATGGGACAGGGAGGGACAATGAGCAGTTCTTC. Translating gives CASSHGTGRDNEQFF.

The chain combines TRBV5-1 with TRBJ2-7; 9 bases agree with TRBD1. The V gene's germline CDR1 is SGHRS and CDR2 YFSETQ. Losses at the gene ends were 3 bases for V and 4 bases for J; bases not matched to a gene: 5. The CDR3 runs 14 residues. CDR3 region: CASSWGDRAYEQYF. The CDR3 nucleotides are TGCGCCAGCAGCTGGGGGGACAGGGCTTACGAGCAGTACTTC.

This clone was observed once. The rearrangement uses TRBV10-3 and TRBJ1-1; D is unresolved. Between the trimmed V and J ends, which lost 8 bases and 1 base, there was a span of 8 bases. Germline CDR1 and CDR2: ENHRY and SYGVKD. The CDR3 length is 12 residues. In DNA, the CDR3 is TGTGCCATCTCCCGTCAGAACACTGAAGCTTTCTTT. This translates into CAISRQNTEAFF.

The chain employs TRBV25-1 and TRBJ2-5, with D possibly being TRBD2 (5 bases). The V gene's germline CDR1 is MGHDK and CDR2 SYGVNS. Deletions cut 3 bases from V and 5 bases from J, with 13 bases between. The CDR3 contains 14 residues. CDR3 coding DNA: TGTGCCAGCAGTGACCCCCGGCCGGGGGAGACCCAGTACTTC. This translates into CASSDPRPGETQYF. The full variable domain, in which reference TRBV25-1 and TRBJ2-5 provide the parts outside the CDR3, is EADIYQTPRYLVIGTGKKITLECSQTMGHDKMYWYQQDPGMELHLIHYSYGVNSTEKGDLSSESTVSRIRTEHFPLTLESARPSHTSQYLCASSDPRPGETQYFGPGTRLLVL.

There are a few counts of this clone. The V gene is TRBV4-2, the J gene TRBJ1-2; tentative D call: TRBD1 (6 bases). The germline gives CDR1 LGHNA, CDR2 YNFKEQ. CDR3 length: 17 residues. V lost 0 bases, J lost 3 bases, and 17 bases lay in between. The CDR3 bases are TGTGCCAGCAGCCAAGATGTCTTAAGAACAGGGTACTATGGCTACACCTTC. Protein product: CASSQDVLRTGYYGYTF.

V and J are TRBV4-1 and TRBJ1-6; weak D call: TRBD1 (5 bases). This CDR3 spans 14 amino acids. The germline gives CDR1 MGHRA, CDR2 YSYEKL. The ends were cut back, 5 bases at V and 9 bases at J, with 14 bases in the middle. CDR3 nucleotides: TGCGCCAGCAGCGGGGGGGGTAATGGTTCACCCCTCCACTTT. Translation gives CASSGGGNGSPLHF.

V is TRBV4-2 and J is TRBJ1-4; TRBD1 matches at 7 bases. CDR3 length: 16 residues. Per germline, CDR1 LGHNA and CDR2 YNFKEQ. Trimming removed 0 bases from V and 10 bases from J; junction bases left unmatched: 11. Here the CDR3 reads CASSQDTGAGETKLFF. CDR3 DNA sequence: TGTGCCAGCAGCCAAGATACAGGGGCCGGTGAGACAAAACTGTTTTTT.

The rearrangement uses TRBV9 and TRBJ1-1, with a tentative D call TRBD1 (6 bases). V was shortened by 3 bases and J by 1 base, with 13 bases between the two germline ends. Germline CDR1 and CDR2: SGDLS and YYNGEE. The CDR3 is 15 amino acids. The CDR3 reads CASSAWGHPNTEAFF. The CDR3 coding sequence is TGTGCCAGCAGCGCCTGGGGACACCCGAACACTGAAGCTTTCTTT.

This clone was seen a single time. The chain combines TRBV7-2 with TRBJ2-7, with D hard to call. Trimming took off 2 bases at V and 5 bases at J, with 13 bases between the two ends. CDR3 size: 14 residues. Germline V gene data show CDR1 as SGHTA and CDR2 as FQGNSA. Here the CDR3 reads CASSLLPEIHEQYF. In DNA form, the CDR3 reads TGTGCCAGCAGCTTACTGCCGGAAATCCACGAGCAGTACTTC.

This chain joins TRBV10-3 and TRBJ1-2; TRBD1 might be the D (5 bases). The CDR3 covers 14 residues. V was pared by 0 bases and J by 4 bases, with 9 bases between. The V gene's germline CDR1 is ENHRY and CDR2 SYGVKD. The CDR3 DNA reads TGTGCCATCAGTGAGTCAGGGGCCGTCTATGGCTACACCTTC. Translation gives CAISESGAVYGYTF.

This rearrangement joins TRBV18 to TRBJ1-6; TRBD1 matches at 10 bases. CDR1 and CDR2 (germline): KGHSH, LQKENI. The CDR3 totals 17 residues. The V and J ends lost 4 bases and 9 bases, in that order; junction bases with no gene match: 12. The chain's CDR3 is CASSLQRRGQGFSPLHF. The CDR3 DNA is TGTGCCAGCTCACTCCAACGTCGGGGACAGGGGTTTTCACCCCTCCACTTT.

The chain carries TRBV5-6 and TRBJ2-1; TRBD1 matches at 9 bases. With 3 bases clipped from V and 8 bases from J, the junction kept 12 bases outside the gene matches. Germline V gene data show CDR1 as SGHDT and CDR2 as YYEEEE. This CDR3 is built from 16 residues. The DNA of the CDR3 is TGTGCCAGCAGCTGGGGGGGGACAGGGCTTTTAGATGAGCAGTTCTTC. The encoded protein is CASSWGGTGLLDEQFF.

The CDR3 loop is CASSFGGANTEAFF. DNA for the CDR3: TGTGCCAGCAGTTTTGGCGGAGCGAACACTGAAGCTTTCTTT. The J gene is TRBJ1-1, the V gene TRBV27; no firm D call. This CDR3 is 14 amino acids long. Germline values: CDR1 MNHEY, CDR2 SMNVEV (reference sequence). Trimming stripped 3 bases from V and 1 base from J, with 9 bases between.

The rearrangement joins TRBV30 to TRBJ2-3; TRBD2 agrees at 7 bases. The CDR3 length is 14 residues. Germline CDR1 GTSNPN, CDR2 SVGIG (reference sequence). V was clipped by 5 bases and J by 2 bases; unmatched bases: 7. The CDR3 is CAWGREQFTDTQYF. As DNA, the CDR3 is TGTGCCTGGGGGAGGGAACAGTTCACAGATACGCAGTATTTT.

The rearrangement joins TRBV6-6 to TRBJ2-7, with a tentative D call TRBD1 (6 bases). In germline, CDR1 is MNHNY, CDR2 SVGAGI (reference sequence). The CDR3 is 15 amino acids. Trimming stripped 0 bases from V and 3 bases from J, with 12 bases between. The CDR3 reads CASSYSRGGNYEQYF. The CDR3 coding sequence is TGTGCCAGCAGTTACTCGAGAGGGGGAAACTACGAGCAGTACTTC.

The genes are TRBV27 and TRBJ2-1; D possibly uses TRBD1 or TRBD2 (5 bases each). Per the germline V gene, CDR1 is MNHEY and CDR2 is SMNVEV (reference sequence). V lost 3 bases, J lost 8 bases, and 11 bases lay in between. The CDR3 loop spans 13 amino acids. Written as DNA, the CDR3 is TGTGCCAGCAGTTTTAAGAGGGGACATGAGCAGTTCTTC. Translating gives CASSFKRGHEQFF.

J is TRBJ1-3 and V is TRBV7-9, with D unresolved. The CDR3 consists of 16 residues. Germline V gene sequence: CDR1 SEHNR, CDR2 FQNEAQ (reference sequence). Trimming took 5 bases from V and 4 from J, leaving 18 bases between them. DNA of the CDR3: TGTGCCAGCAGCCGACCTTCCGAGGGTTCCGGAAACACCATATATTTT. Amino acids: CASSRPSEGSGNTIYF.

The genes are TRBV7-2 and TRBJ1-2, with 10 bases matching TRBD1. CDR1 is SGHTA, CDR2 FQGNSA, per germline. This CDR3 has 13 residues. Trimming removed 3 bases from V and 6 bases from J; junction bases left unmatched: 1. CDR3 DNA: TGTGCCAGCAGCTTGGACAGGGGGAATGGCTACACCTTC. Its protein is CASSLDRGNGYTF.

The V call is TRBV7-2, the J call TRBJ1-4; D remains unclear. CDR1 and CDR2 (germline): SGHTA, FQGNSA. Trimming stripped 5 bases from V and 1 base from J, with 17 bases between. This CDR3 is built from 17 residues. The CDR3 sequence: CASSRPSDWGTNEKLFF. For the CDR3, the DNA is TGTGCCAGCAGCCGACCCTCCGACTGGGGAACTAATGAAAAACTGTTTTTT. Together with reference TRBV7-2 and TRBJ1-4, the CDR3 gives the full variable domain: GAGVSQSPSNKVTEKGKDVELRCDPISGHTALYWYRQSLGQGLEFLIYFQGNSAPDKSGLPSDRFSAERTGGSVSTLTIQRTQQEDSAVYLCASSRPSDWGTNEKLFFGSGTQLSVL.